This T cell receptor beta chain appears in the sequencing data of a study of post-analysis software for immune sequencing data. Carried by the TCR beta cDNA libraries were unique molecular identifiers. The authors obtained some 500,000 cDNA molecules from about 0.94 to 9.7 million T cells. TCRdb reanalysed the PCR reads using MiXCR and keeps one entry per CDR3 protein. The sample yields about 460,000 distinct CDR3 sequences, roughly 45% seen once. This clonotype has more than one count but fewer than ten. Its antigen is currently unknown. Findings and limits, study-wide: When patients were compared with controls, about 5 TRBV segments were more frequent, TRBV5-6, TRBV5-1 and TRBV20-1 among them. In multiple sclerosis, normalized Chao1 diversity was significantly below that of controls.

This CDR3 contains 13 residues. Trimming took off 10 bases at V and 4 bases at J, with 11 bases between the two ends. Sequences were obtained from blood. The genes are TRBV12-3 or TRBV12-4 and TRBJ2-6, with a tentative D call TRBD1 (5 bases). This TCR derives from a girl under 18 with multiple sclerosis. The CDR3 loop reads CATRVGGANVLTF. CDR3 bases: TGTGCCACCAGGGTCGGCGGGGCCAACGTCCTGACTTTC.